This paragraph covers one T cell receptor beta chain sequence. As yet, its antigen is unknown. This CDR3 has 15 amino acids. After removal of 4 bases from V and 3 bases from J, the junction contained 7 bases not matched to a gene. CDR1 MGHDK and CDR2 SYGVNS come from the germline V gene. The PCR was carried out with 60 Vbeta primers and 13 Jbeta primers. Profiled with immunoSEQ multiplex PCR; TCRdb holds only in-frame clones, not every one. The repertoire includes about 150,000 clones, 65% to 75% of them detected once, and 2% to 2.5% sits in the top ten. This record comes from a study of cytomegalovirus exposure and HLA in healthy donors. General study findings and limits: The study reported that TCR beta sequences accurately predicted HLA-A and HLA-B alleles in most subjects. In a later analysis, donors in an Asian-associated ancestry cluster reportedly had fewer N-insertions in productive TCRs than the cohort mean. Likely technical artifact: a cluster of highly shared sequence variants. The investigators catalogued 164 TCR beta chains as cytomegalovirus-associated.

The receptor was derived from a man aged 30 to 39 in good health and CMV-seronegative. Sequencing was done on a sample of PBMCs. The chain joins TRBV25-1 to TRBJ1-1, with 8 bases that match TRBD1. CDR3 in DNA: TGTGCCAGCAGTGGCGGACAGGGTTGGGACACTGAAGCTTTCTTT. It specifies CASSGGQGWDTEAFF.